Below are 31 T cell receptor beta chains sequenced from a single sample in a study of T cells in Graves' hyperthyroidism and ophthalmopathy. RNA transcripts provided the source from which TCR beta CDR3 regions were amplified. When the TCR CDR3 underwent first-round RT-PCR, the HTBI primer set was used. TCRdb re-derived calls from the multiplex PCR reads in MiXCR, one entry per CDR3 protein. The data contain approximately 400,000 distinct CDR3 sequences, around 25% of them singletons. Sequencing was done on a sample of blood. The receptor source for this set is a middle-aged man with Graves' hyperthyroidism.

This clonotype was counted many times. This CDR3 is CASSQEGSPLHF. In nucleotides, the CDR3 is TGTGCCAGCAGCCAAGAAGGATCTCCCCTCCACTTT. This sequence joins TRBV3-1 and TRBJ1-6; no clear D gene. Looked up from germline, CDR1 is LGHDT and CDR2 is YNNKEL (reference sequence). The CDR3 sequence is 12 residues long. V shed 0 bases and J shed 13 bases, with 7 bases lying between them.

This chain uses TRBV7-9 with TRBJ2-3; perhaps TRBD2 as D (5 bases). CDR3 length equals 16 residues. CDR1 is SEHNR and CDR2 is FQNEAQ in the germline V gene (reference sequence). The V and J ends lost 4 bases and 0 bases respectively, with 14 bases between them. DNA of the CDR3: TGTGCCAGCAGCTCCCAGCGGACCGCTAGCACAGATACGCAGTATTTT. Protein sequence: CASSSQRTASTDTQYF.

This clonotype was counted a few times. The chain recombines TRBV29-1 with TRBJ1-2; D is unclear. V was clipped by 3 bases and J by 8 bases, with 10 bases between them. Per the germline V gene, CDR1 is SQVTM and CDR2 is ANQGSEA. The CDR3 is 11 amino acids. The CDR3 sequence is CSVERAQGYTF. DNA of the CDR3: TGCAGCGTTGAGCGGGCCCAGGGCTACACCTTC.

In its sample, this clonotype was seen a few times. This rearrangement joins TRBV7-2 to TRBJ2-5, with 8 bases fitting TRBD2. V was pared by 10 bases and J by 5 bases, with 6 bases of the junction left unmatched. The CDR3 runs 12 residues. Germline values: CDR1 SGHTA, CDR2 FQGNSA. The CDR3, as DNA: TGTGCCACCGGGAGGGCCGGGGAGACCCAGTACTTC. As protein: CATGRAGETQYF.

There are many counts of this clonotype. The chain recombines TRBV6-1 with TRBJ2-3; 8 positions agree with TRBD2. The CDR3 runs to 17 residues. Germline-derived CDR1 and CDR2 are MNHNS and SASEGT. V dropped 7 bases and J dropped 6; count of bases not matched to a gene: 18. CDR3 amino acids: CASTDLTAGAPRDTQYF. Written as DNA, the CDR3 is TGTGCCAGCACCGACCTGACAGCGGGAGCGCCGAGGGATACGCAGTATTTT.

The V gene is TRBV12-3 or TRBV12-4, the J gene TRBJ2-1; 8 bases map to TRBD1. The length of the CDR3 is 14 residues. V lost 8 bases to trimming and J lost 8 bases; unmatched junction nucleotides: 11. CDR3 nucleotides: TGTGCCAGCGGTACCTGGACAGGGATGGATGAGCAGTTCTTC. The encoded protein is CASGTWTGMDEQFF.

This clonotype was seen many times. The rearrangement links TRBV11-1 to TRBJ2-5; TRBD2 agrees at 14 bases. The ends lost 6 bases at V and 1 base at J; junction bases unmatched: 7. Germline CDR1 is SGHAT and CDR2 is FQDESV (reference sequence). The CDR3 runs 17 residues. In DNA, the CDR3 is TGTGCCAGCAGTGCAGGACTAGCGGGAGGAATCCAAGAGACCCAGTACTTC. Protein: CASSAGLAGGIQETQYF.

The gene calls are TRBV5-4 and TRBJ1-6; no firm D call. CDR3 length equals 13 residues. Between the trimmed V and J ends, which lost 0 bases and 9 bases, there was a span of 7 bases. CDR1 SGHNT and CDR2 YYREEE come from the germline V gene (reference sequence). CDR3 residues: CASSLVGGSPLHF. CDR3 DNA: TGTGCCAGCAGCTTGGTCGGCGGTTCACCCCTCCACTTT.

This clonotype was detected ten times or more. The V gene is TRBV7-2, the J gene TRBJ2-7; no firm D call. Trimming removed 4 bases from V and 1 base from J, with 8 bases in between. The CDR3 contains 13 residues. CDR1 and CDR2 (germline): SGHTA, FQGNSA. The CDR3 DNA sequence: TGTGCCAGCAGCTCGATAGGGTCCTACGAGCAGTACTTC. Translated, it gives CASSSIGSYEQYF.

This clonotype was recorded many times. CDR3 in DNA: TGTGCCAGCAGTTACATCCCTCTAGCGGGAGGTGCCGGCGAGCAGTACTTC. Translating it yields CASSYIPLAGGAGEQYF. V gene TRBV6-5 combines with J gene TRBJ2-7; 11 bases line up with TRBD2. CDR1 is MNHEY and CDR2 is SVGAGI in the germline V gene. The CDR3 loop spans 17 amino acids. J was trimmed by 6 bases and V by 2 bases; bases with no gene match: 12.

The chain is built from TRBV7-9 and TRBJ2-5; no clear D. The CDR3 consists of 15 residues. Germline V gene data show CDR1 as SEHNR and CDR2 as FQNEAQ (reference sequence). Trimming cost V 6 bases and J 1 base, with 15 bases left between them. CDR3 in amino acids: CASSSSDGSQETQYF. In nucleotides, the CDR3 is TGTGCCAGCAGTTCATCGGACGGGTCCCAAGAGACCCAGTACTTC. Based on the CDR3 plus reference TRBV7-9 and TRBJ2-5, the full variable domain is DTGVSQNPRHKITKRGQNVTFRCDPISEHNRLYWYRQTLGQGPEFLTYFQNEAQLEKSRLLSDRFSAERPKGSFSTLEIQRTEQGDSAMYLCASSSSDGSQETQYFGPGTRLLVL.

This clonotype appeared a few times. This chain joins TRBV7-2 and TRBJ1-1; D call uncertain. The CDR3 spans 14 residues. Germline CDR1 and CDR2: SGHTA and FQGNSA. V was trimmed by 4 bases and J by 1 base, leaving 10 bases between them. In DNA form, the CDR3 reads TGTGCCAGCAGCTCCCAGAACCGGAACACTGAAGCTTTCTTT. It encodes CASSSQNRNTEAFF.

This clonotype was detected a few times. The chain employs TRBV6-1 and TRBJ1-5; the D gene is possibly TRBD1 (5 bases). V lost 5 bases to trimming and J lost 2 bases, with 10 bases between them. The CDR3 runs 14 residues. Germline CDR1 and CDR2: MNHNS and SASEGT. The CDR3 protein is CASSLGVGNQPQHF. The CDR3 DNA reads as TGTGCCAGCAGTTTGGGGGTTGGCAATCAGCCCCAGCATTTT.

This clonotype was recorded a few times. This sequence joins TRBV5-1 and TRBJ2-7, with D perhaps TRBD2 (6 bases). CDR3 length equals 13 residues. V lost 4 bases, J lost 3 bases, and 11 bases lay in between. Germline V gives CDR1 SGHRS, CDR2 YFSETQ. CDR3 in DNA: TGCGCCAGCAGCGTCCAGGGAGGCTACGAGCAGTACTTC. Protein sequence: CASSVQGGYEQYF.

This clonotype was seen many times. V usage is TRBV18 and J usage is TRBJ1-2; TRBD1 matches 7 bases. The CDR3 is made up of 15 amino acids. The junction had 6 bases not matched to a gene; V was cut back by 4 bases and J by 1 base. Germline V gene data show CDR1 as KGHSH and CDR2 as LQKENI. The DNA for the CDR3 is TGTGCCAGCTCACAAGACGGGACAGTTAACTATGGCTACACCTTC. Translated: CASSQDGTVNYGYTF.

The chain employs TRBV6-1 and TRBJ2-1; TRBD2 matches at 11 bases. This CDR3 is 15 amino acids long. J lost 15 bases, V lost 2 bases, and 12 bases had no gene match. Germline V gene lookup returns CDR1 MNHNS and CDR2 SASEGT. CDR3 in DNA: TGTGCCAGCAGTGAAAGTAGCGGGAGGGCAAAGGGGGTGTTCTTC. This codes for CASSESSGRAKGVFF.

This clonotype was recorded many times. The chain employs TRBV11-1 and TRBJ2-5; D might be TRBD1 or TRBD2, each matching 5 bases. Germline V gene lookup returns CDR1 SGHAT and CDR2 FQDESV (reference sequence). There are 13 residues in the CDR3. The V gene lost 4 bases and the J gene lost 3 bases, with 9 bases spanning the gap. The CDR3: CASSSGPEETQYF. As DNA, the CDR3 is TGTGCCAGCAGCTCGGGACCGGAAGAGACCCAGTACTTC.

This clonotype turned up a few times. The chain employs TRBV30 and TRBJ1-1; D is unresolved. The V end was cut by 4 bases, the J end by 0 bases, with 12 bases between. The CDR3 contains 14 residues. Germline values: CDR1 GTSNPN, CDR2 SVGIG (reference sequence). The CDR3 DNA follows: TGTGCCTGGACGGTACTTGGGGTGAACACTGAAGCTTTCTTT. Protein product: CAWTVLGVNTEAFF.

The chain carries TRBV11-3 and TRBJ2-5; 11 nucleotides match TRBD2. J was trimmed by 1 base and V by 5 bases; bases with no gene match: 6. This CDR3 is 16 amino acids long. Germline CDR1 and CDR2: SGHNT and YENEEA. The CDR3 DNA is TGTGCCAGCAGCCACCGACTAGCGGGGATCCAAGAGACCCAGTACTTC. It yields the protein CASSHRLAGIQETQYF.

This clonotype was picked up many times. V usage is TRBV11-3 and J usage is TRBJ2-1; no clear D gene. The V gene lost 3 bases and the J gene lost 4 bases, with 4 bases spanning the gap. CDR1 and CDR2 from the germline V gene are SGHNT and YENEEA. The CDR3 loop spans 12 amino acids. The CDR3 loop is CASSLQYNEQFF. DNA for the CDR3: TGTGCCAGCAGCTTGCAGTACAATGAGCAGTTCTTC.

This clonotype was detected a few times. The V gene is TRBV12-3 or TRBV12-4, the J gene TRBJ2-5; D perhaps matches TRBD2 (5 bases). V was cut by 5 bases and J by 5 bases, with 15 bases left in between. The CDR3 is 14 residues long. CDR3 coding DNA: TGTGCCAGCAGTCCTCCCTTGAGAGGGGAGACCCAGTACTTC. This codes for CASSPPLRGETQYF.

There are many counts of this clonotype. V gene TRBV12-3 or TRBV12-4 combines with J gene TRBJ1-5, with 7 bases matching TRBD1. The CDR3 consists of 16 residues. J lost 5 bases, V lost 5 bases, and 12 bases had no gene match. In nucleotides, the CDR3 is TGTGCCAGCAGTCCACCCTCAGGGGGGAAGGATCAGCCCCAGCATTTT. Translated: CASSPPSGGKDQPQHF.

This clonotype was picked up a small number of times. The V and J genes are TRBV6-1 and TRBJ2-7; 10 positions match TRBD1. The CDR3 is made up of 15 amino acids. Germline CDR1 reads MNHNS; CDR2 reads SASEGT. J gave up 1 base and V 6 bases, and 6 bases lay outside the gene matches. The CDR3 loop is CASRRDRGPSYEQYF. The CDR3 DNA reads TGTGCCAGCAGGAGAGACAGGGGGCCTTCCTACGAGCAGTACTTC.

The chain carries TRBV13 and TRBJ2-7; 8 nucleotides agree with TRBD1. The length of the CDR3 is 17 residues. Per germline, CDR1 PRHDT and CDR2 FYEKMQ (reference sequence). With V trimmed by 5 bases and J by 0 bases, 12 bases remained unmatched. The CDR3 here is CASSLNSPGQDSYEQYF. CDR3 nucleotide sequence: TGTGCCAGCAGCCTCAATAGTCCGGGACAGGACTCCTACGAGCAGTACTTC. Using reference TRBV13 and TRBJ2-7 for the parts outside the CDR3, the full variable domain is AAGVIQSPRHLIKEKRETATLKCYPIPRHDTVYWYQQGPGQDPQFLISFYEKMQSDKGSIPDRFSAQQFSDYHSELNMSSLELGDSALYFCASSLNSPGQDSYEQYFGPGTRLTVT.

This clonotype was observed many times. V and J are TRBV11-2 and TRBJ2-5, with a weak D call TRBD1 (6 bases). Germline CDR1 and CDR2: SGHAT and FQNNGV. V shed 1 base and J shed 2 bases, with 11 bases lying between them. This CDR3 contains 15 residues. CDR3 sequence reads: CASSLALGQQETQYF. In DNA, the CDR3 is TGTGCCAGCAGCTTAGCCCTCGGACAGCAAGAGACCCAGTACTTC.

This clonotype came up a few times. The genes are TRBV12-3 or TRBV12-4 and TRBJ1-1; TRBD1 matches at 8 bases. J gave up 5 bases and V 5 bases, and 7 bases lay outside the gene matches. The length of the CDR3 is 14 residues. CDR3: CASSSGTGETEAFF. The CDR3 DNA reads as TGTGCCAGCAGTAGCGGGACAGGTGAGACTGAAGCTTTCTTT.

There are a few counts of this clonotype. The rearrangement joins TRBV29-1 to TRBJ2-7, with D perhaps matching TRBD1 (6 bases). With 4 bases removed from V and 2 bases from J, the gap between germline ends came to 9 bases. This CDR3 is 12 amino acids long. Germline-derived CDR1 and CDR2 are SQVTM and ANQGSEA. CDR3 region: CSVGPGAYEQYF. CDR3 nucleotides: TGCAGCGTTGGCCCAGGGGCCTACGAGCAGTACTTC.

This clonotype came up a few times. This CDR3 is CASSLNFWRVEPNEQFF. The CDR3 DNA sequence: TGCGCCAGCAGCTTGAATTTTTGGCGGGTCGAACCCAATGAGCAGTTCTTC. The V call is TRBV5-1, the J call TRBJ2-1, with TRBD2 as a possible D gene (5 bases). Germline values: CDR1 SGHRS, CDR2 YFSETQ. The ends were cut back, 1 base at V and 6 bases at J, with 20 bases in the middle. CDR3 length: 17 residues.

The rearrangement joins TRBV10-2 to TRBJ2-5; 13 bases are a match to TRBD2. V lost 5 bases, J lost 3 bases, and 3 bases stayed unmatched. The CDR3 covers 15 residues. The germline V gene encodes CDR1 WSHSY and CDR2 SAAADI. The CDR3: CASSRTSGSEETQYF. CDR3 DNA: TGCGCCAGCAGTCGGACTAGCGGGAGCGAAGAGACCCAGTACTTC.

V and J are TRBV6-1 and TRBJ2-1; TRBD2 agrees at 7 bases. The ends lost 7 bases at V and 7 bases at J; junction bases unmatched: 13. This CDR3 spans 15 amino acids. Germline V CDR1 and CDR2: MNHNS, SASEGT. CDR3 nucleotides: TGTGCCAGCACCTTAGGGAGGGAGGCTTTGAATGAGCAGTTCTTC. Translation gives CASTLGREALNEQFF.

This clonotype was recorded many times. The chain combines TRBV5-1 with TRBJ2-7; D is uncertain. CDR3 length: 12 residues. Germline loops: CDR1 SGHRS, CDR2 YFSETQ. V gave up 4 bases and J gave up 0 bases, with 5 bases separating them. The CDR3 bases are TGCGCCAGCAGCGCTAGCTCCTACGAGCAGTACTTC. Its protein is CASSASSYEQYF.